A selection of T cell receptor beta chains follows, all from one sample in a study of blood T cell repertoires in COVID-19. The assay was immunoSEQ multiplex PCR, and TCRdb's table has in-frame clones only and misses some. Here the sample spans just under 350,000 clones, more than 70% being singletons. Specimen: peripheral blood. These receptors came from a man between 25 and 39 years old with active or convalescent COVID-19. Each CDR3 is given with its conserved first and last residue. A D gene is named only where the DNA matches it firmly. Expanded clones get a size class; other rows say once, few or many, or leave the size out.

TRBJ2-1	TRBD2	TRBV18	NA	TGTGCCAGCTCTCCTTATAGCGGGAGGGCCGGCGATGAGCAGTTCTTC	CASSPYSGRAGDEQFF
TRBJ2-1	TRBD2	TRBV7-3	NA	TGTGCCAGCAGCTTAGCTGGGACTAATAATGAGCAGTTCTTC	CASSLAGTNNEQFF
TRBJ2-7	TRBD1	TRBV4-3	few	TGCGCCAGCAGCCAGAACGTGGGACAGGGCCACGAGCAGTACTTC	CASSQNVGQGHEQYF
TRBJ2-3	TRBD2	TRBV7-8	NA	TGTGCCAGCAGCTCCCTATGGACTAGCGGGGACACAGATACGCAGTATTTT	CASSSLWTSGDTDTQYF
TRBJ2-7	TRBD2	TRBV5-4	once	TGTGCCAGCAGCGGGCCTAGCGGGTCCTCCTACGAGCAGTACTTC	CASSGPSGSSYEQYF
TRBJ1-6	NA	TRBV28	NA	TGTGCCAGCAGTTTCCCCCCGGGCGGGATGAGCTCCTATAATTCACCCCTCCACTTT	CASSFPPGGMSSYNSPLHF
TRBJ1-6	NA	TRBV27	NA	TGTGCCAGCAGCTCGGAGGGCCAGAAGCGAATACCCCTCCACTTT	CASSSEGQKRIPLHF
TRBJ1-5	NA	TRBV20-1	NA	TGCAGTGCTAGTACCTATAGCAATCAGCCCCAGCATTTT	CSASTYSNQPQHF
TRBJ2-7	NA	TRBV6-5	NA	TGTGCCAGCAGTTACCGAGGAGGCGAGCAGTACTTC	CASSYRGGEQYF
TRBJ2-1	TRBD1	TRBV5-1	NA	TGCGCCAGCAGCTTGGACGGGGACAGGCGCCGTTTCTTC	CASSLDGDRRRFF
TRBJ1-1	NA	TRBV29-1	NA	TGCAGCGTTGAAAACAGAGATAACACTGAAGCTTTCTTT	CSVENRDNTEAFF
TRBJ1-5	NA	TRBV6-1	NA	TGTGCCAGCAGTGAATCTAGGAGTAGCAATCAGCCCCAGCATTTT	CASSESRSSNQPQHF
TRBJ1-5	TRBD1	TRBV10-3	few	TGTGCCATCAGTGAACGGGACAGGGAGGCTCAGCCCCAGCATTTT	CAISERDREAQPQHF
TRBJ2-3	NA	TRBV28	NA	TGTGCCAGCAGCTACCCCTCGGCAGATACGCAGTATTTT	CASSYPSADTQYF
TRBJ2-7	NA	TRBV2	NA	TGTGCCAGCAGTGAATCCAGGGGGGTCACCAAGGAGCAGTACTTC	CASSESRGVTKEQYF
TRBJ1-6	TRBD1	TRBV5-4	NA	TGTGCCAGCAGTCTGACAGGGAGCTCCTATAATTCACCCCTCCACTTT	CASSLTGSSYNSPLHF
TRBJ1-1	TRBD1	TRBV19	NA	TGTGCCAGTAGACCGGACAGGGCAACCTCTGAAGCTTTCTTT	CASRPDRATSEAFF
TRBJ2-7	NA	TRBV27	NA	TGTGCCAGCAAATTTTTAGGGACACCCATGGGGGAGCAGTACTTC	CASKFLGTPMGEQYF
TRBJ1-1	TRBD1	TRBV5-1	NA	TGCGCCAGCAGCTTCCGTCCTCAGGGGGTCCCTGAAGCTTTCTTT	CASSFRPQGVPEAFF
TRBJ2-7	NA	TRBV9	NA	TGTGCCAGCAGCGTAGGACAGGAAATATACGAGCAGTACTTC	CASSVGQEIYEQYF
TRBJ1-1	NA	TRBV19	once	TGTGCCAGTAGTCCTAGGAGGAACACTGAAGCTTTCTTT	CASSPRRNTEAFF
TRBJ2-7	TRBD1	TRBV13	NA	TGTGCCAGCAGCTTAGCAGGACAGGGGAGGTACGAGCAGTACTTC	CASSLAGQGRYEQYF
TRBJ2-7	TRBD1	TRBV4-1	NA	TGCGCCAGCAGCCACTCCGGGACAGCCTACGAGCAGTACTTC	CASSHSGTAYEQYF
TRBJ2-1	TRBD1	TRBV6-5	NA	TGTGCCAGCAGTTACCTGACAGGGGTCCTTAGGGGTGAGCAGTTCTTC	CASSYLTGVLRGEQFF
TRBJ1-1	TRBD1	TRBV5-8	NA	TGTGCCAGCAGCTTCAGACAGGGTGGGACTGAAGCTTTCTTT	CASSFRQGGTEAFF
TRBJ2-5	TRBD2	TRBV5-1	NA	TGCGCCAGCAGCTTGAGGACTAGCGGGGAAGAGACCCAGTACTTC	CASSLRTSGEETQYF
TRBJ2-7	TRBD1	TRBV7-9	NA	TGTGCCAGCAGCCGACAGGGCTACGAGCAGTACTTC	CASSRQGYEQYF
TRBJ2-1	TRBD2	TRBV7-9	NA	TGTGCCAGCAGCTGGGGTGGGTCGGGAGGATATAGCTACAATGAGCAGTTCTTC	CASSWGGSGGYSYNEQFF
TRBJ1-6	NA	TRBV19	NA	TGTGCCACCTCGTACCGGACACCATATAATTCACCCCTCCACTTT	CATSYRTPYNSPLHF
TRBJ1-5	NA	TRBV6-5	NA	TGTGCCAGCAGTCAAAGCAATCAGCCCCAGCATTTT	CASSQSNQPQHF
TRBJ1-1	TRBD1	TRBV7-6	NA	TGTGCCAGCAGCCCCAGACAGGGGATGAACACTGAAGCTTTCTTT	CASSPRQGMNTEAFF
TRBJ2-7	TRBD1	TRBV6-6	NA	TGTGCCAGCAGTTACGGACAGGCCTCCTACGAGCAGTACTTC	CASSYGQASYEQYF
TRBJ1-2	NA	TRBV30	NA	TGTGCCTGGAGTGTACTTGGAGGGGGGGGCATAATTAACTATGGCTACACCTTC	CAWSVLGGGGIINYGYTF
TRBJ1-5	NA	TRBV6-5	NA	TGTGCCAGCAGGCCGCTGGGGGGGGGCAATCAGCCCCAGCATTTT	CASRPLGGGNQPQHF
TRBJ1-4	NA	TRBV18	few	TGTGCCAGCTCACCTTTCGCGTCGGGTCGCCTCCATGAAAAACTGTTTTTT	CASSPFASGRLHEKLFF
TRBJ1-5	NA	TRBV6-6	NA	TGTGCCAGCAGTTACTATGGGGCTAGGGGGGGTCAGCCCCAGCATTTT	CASSYYGARGGQPQHF
TRBJ2-1	NA	TRBV6-2/TRBV6-3	NA	TGTGCCAGCAGTTACCTGAGCGGGAATGAGCAGTTCTTC	CASSYLSGNEQFF
TRBJ1-1	TRBD1	TRBV6-5	NA	TGTGCCAGCAGCCCCGACAGGGGAAGGACTTTCTTT	CASSPDRGRTFF
TRBJ1-5	TRBD1	TRBV28	NA	TGTGCCAGCAGACCTACAGGGGCCGTGCAGCCCCAGCATTTT	CASRPTGAVQPQHF
TRBJ2-7	TRBD1	TRBV10-3	NA	TGTGCCATCAGTGAGAGGGACAGGGCCGAGCAGTACTTC	CAISERDRAEQYF
TRBJ2-1	NA	TRBV19	NA	TGTGCCAGTAGTATTGACACCTACAATGAGCAGTTCTTC	CASSIDTYNEQFF
TRBJ2-7	TRBD2	TRBV6-6	NA	TGTGCCAGCATGTCACGCGGGGGTTCCCCCTACGAGCAGTACTTC	CASMSRGGSPYEQYF
TRBJ2-3	TRBD2	TRBV29-1	NA	TGCAGCGTTAGCGGGAGCTTCACAGATACGCAGTATTTT	CSVSGSFTDTQYF